Listed below are T cell receptor beta chains from one sample, sequenced in a study of molecular identifiers for immune sequencing clone quantification. TCRdb used MiXCR to reprocess the PCR reads, holding one entry per CDR3 protein. The data hold under 600,000 distinct CDR3 sequences, with roughly 24% observed a single time. What was sequenced was naive CD8+ T cells from blood, with Jurkat cell RNA spiked in. These receptors came from a human donor in good health. Some libraries in this study had Jurkat cell RNA spiked in. Each CDR3 is given with its conserved first and last residue. A D gene is named only where the DNA matches it firmly. The size of a clone is reported for some rows only, either as once, few or many, or as a class for expanded clones.

TRBJ2-7 - many TRBV27 TGTGCCAGCAGTGCGGGCCCCACCTACGAGCAGTACTTC CASSAGPTYEQYF
TRBJ1-1 TRBD1 few TRBV28 TGTGCCAGCAGTTTGACGGGGACAGTGGTTGAAGCTTTCTTT CASSLTGTVVEAFF
TRBJ2-7 TRBD2 few TRBV20-1 TGCAGTGCTAGAGATTCTCTAGCGGGAGTCTCCTACGAGCAGTACTTC CSARDSLAGVSYEQYF
TRBJ2-1 - - TRBV12-3/TRBV12-4 TGTGCCAGCAGTCCCCTTAGCGGCTACAATGAGCAGTTCTTC CASSPLSGYNEQFF
TRBJ2-1 - - TRBV28 TGTGCCAGCACTACCCAACTCGACAATGAGCAGCTCTTC CASTTQLDNEQLF
TRBJ2-7 - many TRBV5-6 TGTGCCAGCAGCTTAGGTGGTCCAAGGGGAGAGCAGTACTTC CASSLGGPRGEQYF
TRBJ2-3 - many TRBV5-1 TGCGCCAGCAGCTTTAGCGGAGTTAGCACAGATACGCAGTATTTT CASSFSGVSTDTQYF
TRBJ2-3 - few TRBV25-1 TGTGCCAGCAGTAGTGGATTCGCGGGCACAGATACGCAGTATTTT CASSSGFAGTDTQYF
TRBJ2-3 - - TRBV9 TGTGCCAGCAGCGTAGAGGGAACCACAGATACGCAGTATTTT CASSVEGTTDTQYF
TRBJ1-1 - - TRBV6-2/TRBV6-3 TGTGCCAGCACTTTCTTGGGGATGAACACTGAAGCTTTCTTT CASTFLGMNTEAFF
TRBJ2-3 - - TRBV27 TGTGCCAGCAGTTTATCGGGGGTTGTGAGCACAGATACGCAGTATTTT CASSLSGVVSTDTQYF
TRBJ2-7 TRBD2 few TRBV7-9 TGTGCCAGCAGCACCTGGACTAGCGGAAACTACGAGCAGTACTTC CASSTWTSGNYEQYF
TRBJ2-3 - many TRBV7-2 TGTGCCAGCAGCTTGGAAGGGACGGACACAGATACGCAGTATTTT CASSLEGTDTDTQYF
TRBJ1-1 - few TRBV7-9 TGTGCCAGCAGAGGGGGGTTCACTGAAGCTTTCTTT CASRGGFTEAFF
TRBJ2-3 - few TRBV7-9 TGTGCCAGCAGCCTCGGTCAGGGTGTATCTAGCACAGATACGCAGTATTTT CASSLGQGVSSTDTQYF
TRBJ2-5 TRBD1 - TRBV30 TGTGCCTGGACCCTTTGGGCAGGGGGTAGTATAGAGCCCCAGTACTTC CAWTLWAGGSIEPQYF
TRBJ2-7 TRBD2 few TRBV5-3 TGTGCCAGCAGCCTTGGAGGGGGACTAGCGGGAGGAAAGGAGCAGTACTTC CASSLGGGLAGGKEQYF
TRBJ2-3 - many TRBV28 TGTGCCAGCAGTTTACCAGGGGTTTCAGATACGCAGTATTTT CASSLPGVSDTQYF
TRBJ2-2 TRBD2 - TRBV9 TGTGCCAGCAGCCCGGGGGGGTACACCGGGGAGCTGTTTTTT CASSPGGYTGELFF
TRBJ2-2 TRBD2 few TRBV15 TGTGCCACCAGTTCCGGGACTAGCGGAACCGGGGAGCTGTTTTTT CATSSGTSGTGELFF
TRBJ2-1 - few TRBV7-9 TGTGCCAGCAGCCCACAGGGCAAGTCGAGGAATGAGCAGTTCTTC CASSPQGKSRNEQFF
TRBJ2-3 TRBD2 - TRBV19 TGTGCCAGTAGTATAGTCGGCGGGGGAGCAGATACGCAGTATTTT CASSIVGGGADTQYF
TRBJ2-1 - - TRBV20-1 TGCAGTGCATCGTTCGCAGAAACGAATGAGCAGTTCTTC CSASFAETNEQFF
TRBJ2-7 TRBD2 - TRBV3-1 TGTGCCAGCAGCTCTAGCGGGAGTTCTCCCTACGAGCAGTACTTC CASSSSGSSPYEQYF
TRBJ2-2 - many TRBV29-1 TGCAGCGTTGAAGATCTTTTGGGGACCGGGGAGCTGTTTTTT CSVEDLLGTGELFF
TRBJ1-1 TRBD1 few TRBV30 TGTGCCTCCGGCAAGACAGGGGAGGCTTTCTTT CASGKTGEAFF
TRBJ2-2 TRBD1 few TRBV27 TGTGCCAGCAGTGCCCGACAGGGGTACACCGGGGAGCTGTTTTTT CASSARQGYTGELFF
TRBJ1-1 - many TRBV15 TGTGCCACCAGCAGATCGGGTGAAGCTTTCTTT CATSRSGEAFF
TRBJ2-5 - - TRBV12-3/TRBV12-4 TGTGCCAGCACCCCGGAGCTAGAAGAGACCCAGTACTTC CASTPELEETQYF
TRBJ2-2 - few TRBV24-1 TGTGCCACCTCCGAGGGCCGTACCGGGGAGCTGTTTTTT CATSEGRTGELFF
TRBJ1-6 - few TRBV7-9 TGTGCCAGCAGCTTAGCCGGCCAGGGCGTTAATTCACCCCTCCACTTT CASSLAGQGVNSPLHF
TRBJ2-7 - many TRBV20-1 TGCAGTGCTAGAGACCGGGTGGTCTACGAGCAGTACTTC CSARDRVVYEQYF
TRBJ2-1 - few TRBV4-3 TGCGCCAGCAGCCAAGATCAGTACGGGGGCTACAATGAGCAGTTCTTC CASSQDQYGGYNEQFF
TRBJ2-7 - few TRBV21-1 TGTGCCAGCAGCAAAAAGACTCAAGAGACAGTATTAAATTACGAGCAGTACTTC CASSKKTQETVLNYEQYF
TRBJ2-7 - few TRBV12-3/TRBV12-4 TGTGCCAGCAGTTTCGGGGCAGCCACCTACGAGCAGTACTTC CASSFGAATYEQYF
TRBJ1-5 - few TRBV11-2 TGTGCCAGCAGCCCTGGCTTGGGGGATAGCAATCAGCCCCAGCATTTT CASSPGLGDSNQPQHF
TRBJ2-1 - few TRBV6-5 TGTGCCACCACGGACGGAACCTACAATGAGCAGTTCTTC CATTDGTYNEQFF